This TCR beta chain was captured in a study of blood T cell repertoires in COVID-19. About the research overall: Both acute and convalescent COVID-19 samples were obtained from the United States, Italy and Spain. In each case, the material was cDNA or gDNA derived from T cells, B-cell-depleted T cells, or PBMCs.

Authors' data handling: Scientists estimated how many nucleated cells there were by amplifying reference gene primers. Clones were read by immunoSEQ multiplex PCR, and TCRdb kept only the in-frame ones, dropping some. The V and J calls and clone size were taken over from that table, and D and trimming were inferred from the DNA. The sample holds over 130,000 clones, 60% to 80% seen once. This clonotype originated in a woman aged 45 to 65 with active or convalescent COVID-19. Sequencing was performed on peripheral blood.

This CDR3 is CASSQAPGSQGPTGELFF. The CDR3 nucleotides are TGTGCCAGCAGCCAAGCGCCCGGGAGTCAAGGTCCGACCGGGGAGCTGTTTTTT. The chain combines TRBV3-1 (or the pseudogene TRBV3-2) with TRBJ2-2; D is perhaps TRBD2 (6 bases). Per the germline V gene, CDR1 is LGHDT and CDR2 is YNNKEL (reference sequence). This CDR3 is built from 18 residues. The V end was cut by 1 base, the J end by 5 bases, with 20 bases between.